What follows describes a single T cell receptor (beta chain). This clone has only one observation. Its antigen remains undetermined. The record has no base qualities; no much larger clone is one base away. These data are taken from a study of blood T cell repertoires in COVID-19 (dated by TCRdb to the early 2020s). Context from the whole study: Samples covering the acute and convalescent phases of COVID-19 were provided by collaborators in the United States, Italy and Spain. The material from the prospective study consisted of cDNA or gDNA derived from T cells, B-cell-depleted T cells, or PBMCs. A de-identified subject ID, COVID-19 status, age in years and sex were almost always included in the sample metadata. Subjects who had been exposed to COVID-19, were actively infected with it, or had recovered from it provided the deeply sampled blood TCRbeta repertoires that made up the dataset. The samples were drawn from the first 160 participants of the ongoing ImmuneRACE study and from 950 to 1,500 subjects provided by 6 global collaborators. The repertoires were released in a freely available public database meant as a resource for research on the immune response to SARS-CoV-2. Where HLA class I and class II types were available, the types were taken from metadata supplied by the sample provider, not from assay-based typing.

TCRbeta CDR3 regions were amplified from genomic DNA by means of the immunoSEQ Assay, a bias-controlled multiplex PCR. Concerning the study's data processing: The number of nucleated cells in each sample was estimated by amplification of reference gene primers within the assay. To quantify the absolute abundance of each unique TCRbeta CDR3 rearrangement, sequence reads were collapsed and filtered. For each sample, productive Simpson clonality was calculated as the square root of Simpson's diversity index across productive rearrangements. This is the immuneACCESS table as TCRdb keeps it, with only in-frame sequences that have V and J called. A part of the clones is gone; compared with another copy, unresolved V genes explain less than half, and the rest is unexplained. From that table come the V and J calls and clone size; the DNA was used to work out D and trimming. A total of about 80,000 clones appear in this sample, approximately 88% of them only once. Clones ranked in the top ten supply around 7% of the sample.

Relative to germline, V is missing 4 bases and J is missing 11 bases, with 4 bases of the junction outside any gene match. CDR1 and CDR2 (SEHNR, FQNEAQ) derive from the germline V gene (reference sequence). The CDR3 holds 12 amino acids from the cysteine to the phenylalanine. Only CDR3 DNA is held: 36 bases, read in frame from base 1. Results the study describes overall, beyond this receptor: The quantity of clinical and demographic metadata differed by source and by participant and was supplied without curation.

Whole blood was collected in K2EDTA tubes by collaborating institutions according to the institutions' own protocols. For TCRbeta analysis, collaborator samples were shipped as frozen whole blood, as isolated PBMCs, or as DNA extracted from either sample type. The TCR comes from a woman over 75 with acute or convalescent COVID-19. The chain couples TRBV7-9 to TRBJ1-1; 10 central bases correspond to TRBD1. Material for sequencing was peripheral blood. The CDR3 region: CASSSLGQGAFF. The nucleotides are TGTGCCAGCAGCTCGTTGGGACAGGGGGCTTTCTTT.